The 28 T cell receptor beta chains below were found in one sample sequenced in a study of blood T cell repertoires in COVID-19. Using immunoSEQ multiplex PCR, the repertoire was profiled, and TCRdb retains in-frame clones only, with some absent. The table has more than 90,000 clones, approximately 78% seen once. The sample was peripheral blood. Receptor source: a man in his 70s with acute or convalescent COVID-19.

The chain combines TRBV27 with TRBJ2-5; TRBD1 is a possible D gene (7 bases). Germline V gives CDR1 MNHEY, CDR2 SMNVEV (reference sequence). The V and J ends lost 8 bases and 5 bases respectively, with 21 bases between them. The CDR3 spans 15 residues. The CDR3 is CASGWRGQPWETQYF. Here the CDR3 DNA reads TGTGCCAGCGGTTGGAGGGGACAGCCCTGGGAGACCCAGTACTTC.

The J gene is TRBJ1-5, the V gene TRBV19; a possible D gene is TRBD1 (5 bases). Per the germline V gene, CDR1 is LNHDA and CDR2 is SQIVND (reference sequence). The CDR3 is made up of 15 amino acids. Trimming removed 3 bases from V and 3 bases from J, with 12 bases in between. The DNA for the CDR3 is TGTGCCAGTAGTATGACAGATAGGAACAATCAGCCCCAGCATTTT. It specifies CASSMTDRNNQPQHF.

V is TRBV7-9 and J is TRBJ1-2; TRBD1 agrees at 8 bases. Germline-derived CDR1 and CDR2 are SEHNR and FQNEAQ (reference sequence). Losses at the gene ends were 4 bases for V and 6 bases for J; bases not matched to a gene: 4. The CDR3 loop spans 13 amino acids. The CDR3, as DNA: TGTGCCAGCAGCTCAGGACAGGGCGATGGCTACACCTTC. Protein product: CASSSGQGDGYTF.

The V gene is TRBV5-1, the J gene TRBJ1-5, with D maybe TRBD1 (6 bases). Germline V gene sequence: CDR1 SGHRS, CDR2 YFSETQ. The V gene lost 6 bases and the J gene lost 5 bases, with 15 bases spanning the gap. The CDR3 is 14 residues long. The CDR3 spells CASTKGAGDQPQHF. The CDR3 region has the DNA TGCGCCAGCACCAAAGGGGCAGGGGATCAGCCCCAGCATTTT.

This rearrangement joins TRBV5-4 to TRBJ2-7; 10 bases map to TRBD1. This CDR3 spans 16 amino acids. Germline V CDR1 and CDR2: SGHNT, YYREEE (reference sequence). V lost 4 bases, J lost 2 bases, and 9 bases stayed unmatched. CDR3 DNA: TGTGCCAGCAGCACAGGGACAGGGGCTCGAACCTACGAGCAGTACTTC. Translation gives CASSTGTGARTYEQYF.

The chain joins TRBV20-1 to TRBJ2-3; 12 bases match TRBD2. The CDR3 sequence is 15 residues long. V dropped 3 bases and J dropped 5; count of bases not matched to a gene: 6. Germline V gene data show CDR1 as DFQATT and CDR2 as SNEGSKA (reference sequence). CDR3 nucleotides: TGCAGTGCTAGTCAAGCTAGCGGGGGGGGAGATACGCAGTATTTT. Protein: CSASQASGGGDTQYF.

This chain links TRBV18 with TRBJ2-3; 9 nucleotides agree with TRBD1. Per the germline V gene, CDR1 is KGHSH and CDR2 is LQKENI. This CDR3 contains 16 residues. The J segment lost 4 bases and the V segment lost 1 base, leaving 6 bases of the junction unmatched. The CDR3 DNA is TGTGCCAGCTCACCACGGTCCCGGACAGGGGCAGATACGCAGTATTTT. Protein sequence: CASSPRSRTGADTQYF.

This clone was found a few times. The chain has TRBV28 and TRBJ1-3, with 7 bases that match TRBD1. In germline, CDR1 is MDHEN, CDR2 SYDVKM. The CDR3 spans 16 residues. V shed 7 bases and J 0 bases; nucleotides not matched to a gene: 9. The CDR3 protein is CASNEQGTVSGNTIYF. The CDR3 DNA reads as TGTGCCAGCAATGAACAGGGGACCGTCTCTGGAAACACCATATATTTT.

CDR3 in DNA: TGTGCCAGCAGCGGGGTCTGGGGCGGCTACACCTTC. It codes for CASSGVWGGYTF. V is TRBV5-4 and J is TRBJ1-2; tentative D call: TRBD1 (5 bases). CDR1 and CDR2 from the germline V gene are SGHNT and YYREEE (reference sequence). Trimming took off 4 bases at V and 8 bases at J, with 12 bases between the two ends. This CDR3 contains 12 residues.

The V call is TRBV5-1, the J call TRBJ1-2; 8 positions match TRBD1. V gave up 4 bases and J gave up 6 bases; unmatched junction bases: 5. CDR1 is SGHRS and CDR2 is YFSETQ in the germline V gene. CDR3 length: 13 residues. DNA for the CDR3: TGCGCCAGCAGCGCACAGGGGGGCCATGGCTACACCTTC. Amino acids: CASSAQGGHGYTF. The entire variable domain, with the rest obtained from reference TRBV5-1 and TRBJ1-2, is as follows: KAGVTQTPRYLIKTRGQQVTLSCSPISGHRSVSWYQQTPGQGLQFLFEYFSETQRNKGNFPGRFSGRQFSNSRSEMNVSTLELGDSALYLCASSAQGGHGYTFGSGTRLTVV.

The genes are TRBV9 and TRBJ2-7; 7 bases match TRBD2. The CDR3 sequence is 16 residues long. In germline, CDR1 is SGDLS, CDR2 YYNGEE. V lost 0 bases and J lost 2; bases outside the gene matches: 8. DNA for the CDR3: TGTGCCAGCAGCGTAGATGGAGGGAGGGCCCCCTACGAGCAGTACTTC. Protein sequence: CASSVDGGRAPYEQYF. The whole variable domain, remainder taken from reference TRBV9 and TRBJ2-7, is DSGVTQTPKHLITATGQRVTLRCSPRSGDLSVYWYQQSLDQGLQFLIQYYNGEERAKGNILERFSAQQFPDLHSELNLSSLELGDSALYFCASSVDGGRAPYEQYFGPGTRLTVT.

This chain joins TRBV5-1 and TRBJ1-5; 7 nucleotides match TRBD1. There are 15 residues in the CDR3. V gave up 1 base and J gave up 5 bases; unmatched junction bases: 6. Germline CDR1 reads SGHRS; CDR2 reads YFSETQ. The chain's CDR3 is CASSLTGQSDQPQHF. In DNA, the CDR3 is TGCGCCAGCAGCTTGACGGGACAGAGCGATCAGCCCCAGCATTTT. Filled out from reference TRBV5-1 and TRBJ1-5, the complete variable domain reads KAGVTQTPRYLIKTRGQQVTLSCSPISGHRSVSWYQQTPGQGLQFLFEYFSETQRNKGNFPGRFSGRQFSNSRSEMNVSTLELGDSALYLCASSLTGQSDQPQHFGDGTRLSIL.

In this sample, this clone turned up once. This sequence joins TRBV30 and TRBJ1-5, with D possibly matching TRBD1 (6 bases). This CDR3 contains 13 residues. The V gene lost 2 bases and the J gene lost 5 bases, with 10 bases spanning the gap. Germline V gene sequence: CDR1 GTSNPN, CDR2 SVGIG (reference sequence). CDR3 protein: CAWSYRADQPQHF. The CDR3 nucleotides are TGTGCCTGGAGTTACAGGGCTGATCAGCCCCAGCATTTT.

The chain recombines TRBV12-3 or TRBV12-4 with TRBJ1-6; D is undetermined. Trimming stripped 1 base from V and 10 bases from J, with 5 bases between. The CDR3 has 12 residues. CDR3: CASSLGRSPLHF. The CDR3 coding sequence is TGTGCCAGCAGTTTAGGGAGATCACCCCTCCACTTT.

The rearrangement uses TRBV5-1 and TRBJ2-7; unclear D gene. The V gene lost 0 bases and the J gene lost 2 bases, with 9 bases spanning the gap. The CDR3 sequence is 14 residues long. CDR1 and CDR2 from the germline V gene are SGHRS and YFSETQ. CDR3 sequence (DNA): TGCGCCAGCAGCTTGGCCGTCGCGGCCTACGAGCAGTACTTC. This encodes CASSLAVAAYEQYF.

This clone came up a few times. This chain links TRBV25-1 with TRBJ2-2; no clear D gene. This CDR3 has 12 amino acids. The germline gives CDR1 MGHDK, CDR2 SYGVNS. With 5 bases removed from V and 7 bases from J, the gap between germline ends came to 8 bases. CDR3 sequence: CASSFPGGELFF. CDR3 nucleotide sequence: TGTGCCAGCAGTTTCCCGGGCGGGGAGCTGTTTTTT. Using reference TRBV25-1 and TRBJ2-2 for the parts outside the CDR3, the full variable domain is EADIYQTPRYLVIGTGKKITLECSQTMGHDKMYWYQQDPGMELHLIHYSYGVNSTEKGDLSSESTVSRIRTEHFPLTLESARPSHTSQYLCASSFPGGELFFGEGSRLTVL.

This clone came up a few times. The rearrangement joins TRBV30 to TRBJ2-1; 8 bases align to TRBD2. Unmatched junction bases numbered 12, after V lost 2 bases and J lost 6 bases. The V gene's germline CDR1 is GTSNPN and CDR2 SVGIG (reference sequence). The CDR3 has 16 amino acids. Here the CDR3 reads CAWSTAPGGPGNEQFF. The CDR3, as DNA: TGTGCCTGGAGTACCGCACCGGGAGGGCCTGGCAATGAGCAGTTCTTC.

The V gene is TRBV5-1, the J gene TRBJ1-3; TRBD1 is a possible D gene (5 bases). This CDR3 has 17 residues. From germline, CDR1 is SGHRS and CDR2 YFSETQ. Trimming took off 0 bases at V and 0 bases at J, with 13 bases between the two ends. The DNA for the CDR3 is TGCGCCAGCAGCTTGGCCCTCAGGGCGAGCTCTGGAAACACCATATATTTT. Its translation: CASSLALRASSGNTIYF.

This clone was found once. The V call is TRBV2, the J call TRBJ1-6; 7 bases line up with TRBD1. This CDR3 has 16 residues. Looked up from germline, CDR1 is SNHLY and CDR2 is FYNNEI. Trimming cost V 3 bases and J 2 bases; bases outside gene matches: 4. The DNA for the CDR3 is TGTGCCAGCAGTGATAGTAGGGGGCCCTATAATTCACCCCTCCACTTT. Protein product: CASSDSRGPYNSPLHF.

The CDR3 bases are TGTGCCTGGACTAGAGCGGGACAGGGTTACGAGCAGTACTTC. It specifies CAWTRAGQGYEQYF. The chain links TRBV30 to TRBJ2-7; 9 nucleotides agree with TRBD1. CDR1 is GTSNPN, CDR2 SVGIG, per germline (reference sequence). Losses at the gene ends were 4 bases for V and 4 bases for J; bases not matched to a gene: 8. CDR3 size: 14 residues.

This clone was found once. V gene TRBV18 combines with J gene TRBJ2-2, with 7 nucleotides matching TRBD2. The CDR3 is made up of 13 amino acids. Per germline, CDR1 KGHSH and CDR2 LQKENI. With V trimmed by 11 bases and J by 3 bases, 6 bases remained unmatched. CDR3 nucleotides: TGTGCCCCGGCGGGAGACGACACCGGGGAGCTGTTTTTT. It translates to CAPAGDDTGELFF. Combining the CDR3 with reference TRBV18 and TRBJ2-2 gives the whole variable domain NAGVMQNPRHLVRRRGQEARLRCSPMKGHSHVYWYRQLPEEGLKFMVYLQKENIIDESGMPKERFSAEFPKEGPSILRIQQVVRGDSAAYFCAPAGDDTGELFFGEGSRLTVL.

The J gene is TRBJ1-4, the V gene TRBV2; D is uncertain. The V gene lost 7 bases and the J gene lost 0 bases, with 15 bases spanning the gap. Germline values: CDR1 SNHLY, CDR2 FYNNEI. The CDR3 sequence is 16 residues long. Here the CDR3 reads CASIESYLSTNEKLFF. CDR3 bases: TGTGCCAGCATCGAGTCTTACTTATCAACTAATGAAAAACTGTTTTTT.

The chain combines TRBV2 with TRBJ1-5; maybe TRBD1 (5 bases). The V and J ends lost 2 bases and 6 bases respectively, with 14 bases between them. Germline values: CDR1 SNHLY, CDR2 FYNNEI. The CDR3 runs to 15 residues. Here the CDR3 reads CASSESSGAGQPQHF. The CDR3 DNA is TGTGCCAGCAGTGAATCTAGCGGGGCGGGTCAGCCCCAGCATTTT.

The chain recombines TRBV5-1 with TRBJ2-1, with D perhaps matching TRBD1 (5 bases). CDR1 is SGHRS, CDR2 YFSETQ, per germline. Deletions cut 4 bases from V and 5 bases from J, with 19 bases between. This CDR3 has 16 residues. CDR3 protein: CASSPGQGIINNEQFF. DNA for the CDR3: TGCGCCAGCAGCCCCGGGCAGGGTATAATTAACAATGAGCAGTTCTTC.

V gene TRBV4-1 combines with J gene TRBJ2-2; no firm D call. The V and J ends lost 3 bases and 0 bases respectively, with 8 bases between them. The germline V gene has CDR1 MGHRA and CDR2 YSYEKL. This CDR3 has 15 residues. CDR3 in amino acids: CASSQIHANTGELFF. CDR3 in DNA: TGCGCCAGCAGCCAGATACATGCGAACACCGGGGAGCTGTTTTTT.

This clone was recorded a few times. This chain joins TRBV7-9 and TRBJ2-7; 8 bases fit TRBD1. Trimming cost V 5 bases and J 4 bases; bases outside gene matches: 7. Germline assignment: CDR1 SEHNR and CDR2 FQNEAQ (reference sequence). The CDR3 runs to 14 residues. The CDR3 is CASSPGQGVYEQYF. The CDR3 DNA reads as TGTGCCAGCAGCCCCGGACAGGGAGTTTACGAGCAGTACTTC.

The chain employs TRBV6-6 and TRBJ2-3; 7 nucleotides match TRBD2. The ends lost 6 bases at V and 0 bases at J; junction bases unmatched: 9. Per germline, CDR1 MNHNY and CDR2 SVGAGI (reference sequence). The CDR3 has 16 amino acids. CDR3 nucleotide sequence: TGTGCCAGCAGGATAATAGCGGGTACTAGCACAGATACGCAGTATTTT. Its protein product is CASRIIAGTSTDTQYF.

The chain is built from TRBV7-9 and TRBJ2-1, with 9 positions matching TRBD2. CDR3 length equals 15 residues. The junction had 17 bases not matched to a gene; V was cut back by 5 bases and J by 15 bases. The germline gives CDR1 SEHNR, CDR2 FQNEAQ (reference sequence). This chain's CDR3 is CASSRSPGGGTSRFF. The DNA of the CDR3 is TGTGCCAGCAGCCGATCCCCGGGTGGGGGGACTAGCCGGTTCTTC.